These 18 T cell receptor beta chains were all obtained from the same sample, sequenced in a study of cytomegalovirus exposure and HLA in healthy donors. Primers: 60 Vbeta forward and 13 Jbeta reverse. Assay: immunoSEQ multiplex PCR; the TCRdb copy retains only in-frame clones and omits some. The sample contains about 160,000 clones, roughly 73% of which appear only once. Material for sequencing was PBMCs. Receptor source: a woman aged 18-29 years in good health and CMV-seronegative.

V is TRBV7-2 and J is TRBJ2-5, with 11 bases identical to TRBD2. This CDR3 contains 18 residues. The V gene's germline CDR1 is SGHTA and CDR2 FQGNSA. V was pared by 1 base and J by 5 bases, with 12 bases of the junction left unmatched. CDR3 nucleotides: TGTGCCAGCAGCTTAGGGGGACTAGCGGTTCCCCGGGGTGAGACCCAGTACTTC. Protein product: CASSLGGLAVPRGETQYF.

This clone appeared a few times. The chain links TRBV11-3 to TRBJ2-2; TRBD2 agrees at 7 bases. The germline CDR1 and CDR2 sequences are SGHNT and YENEEA. The CDR3 length is 14 residues. Unmatched junction bases numbered 7, after V lost 6 bases and J lost 6 bases. Here the CDR3 DNA reads TGTGCCAGCAGTCTCTGGCGGGAGTCCGGGGAGCTGTTTTTT. Its protein product is CASSLWRESGELFF.

V and J are TRBV28 and TRBJ2-3, with 7 bases aligning to TRBD1. Germline CDR1 and CDR2: MDHEN and SYDVKM. V dropped 7 bases and J dropped 5; count of bases not matched to a gene: 9. The CDR3 totals 14 residues. The CDR3 DNA follows: TGTGCCAGCAAGAAGGGGACAGCACGAGATACGCAGTATTTT. This translates into CASKKGTARDTQYF. The whole variable domain, filled in from reference TRBV28 and TRBJ2-3, reads DVKVTQSSRYLVKRTGEKVFLECVQDMDHENMFWYRQDPGLGLRLIYFSYDVKMKEKGDIPEGYSVSREKKERFSLILESASTNQTSMYLCASKKGTARDTQYFGPGTRLTVL.

The gene calls are TRBV5-1 and TRBJ2-3, with D uncertain. The V gene's germline CDR1 is SGHRS and CDR2 YFSETQ. Between the trimmed V and J ends, which lost 6 bases and 0 bases, there was a span of 14 bases. CDR3 length: 15 amino acids. The CDR3 nucleotides read TGCGCCAGCATCCGAGGAGCAGCTAGCACAGATACGCAGTATTTT. This translates into CASIRGAASTDTQYF.

The V call is TRBV9, the J call TRBJ1-5; D remains unclear. The V gene's germline CDR1 is SGDLS and CDR2 YYNGEE. Between the trimmed V and J ends, which lost 4 bases and 2 bases, there was a span of 10 bases. This CDR3 contains 14 residues. The CDR3 loop is CASSLSGGNQPQHF. CDR3 nucleotide sequence: TGTGCCAGCAGCCTGTCGGGTGGCAATCAGCCCCAGCATTTT.

The rearrangement joins TRBV5-8 to TRBJ2-1; D not certain. The CDR3 has 15 residues. CDR1 SGHTS and CDR2 YDEGEE come from the germline V gene. Trimming pared 0 bases from V and 0 bases from J, leaving 7 bases between. The CDR3 loop reads CASSLERSSYNEQFF. DNA for the CDR3: TGTGCCAGCAGCTTGGAAAGGAGCTCCTACAATGAGCAGTTCTTC.

V gene TRBV4-2 combines with J gene TRBJ2-7; 8 nucleotides align to TRBD1. The CDR3 is made up of 14 amino acids. V shed 3 bases, J shed 3 bases, and the junction held 4 bases outside the gene matches. Germline loops: CDR1 LGHNA, CDR2 YNFKEQ. The CDR3 spells CASSQNRGVYEQYF. The CDR3 bases are TGTGCCAGCAGCCAGAACAGGGGGGTCTACGAGCAGTACTTC.

This chain connects TRBV18 to TRBJ1-2, with D tentatively TRBD1 (6 bases). The CDR3 is 15 residues long. CDR1 KGHSH and CDR2 LQKENI come from the germline V gene. V shed 3 bases and J shed 3 bases, with 14 bases lying between them. The CDR3 DNA reads as TGTGCCAGCTCACCCCCGACAGGTTTTTACTATGGCTACACCTTC. This encodes CASSPPTGFYYGYTF.

This clone was observed once. The rearrangement joins TRBV18 to TRBJ1-6; D might be TRBD1 (5 bases). Trimming removed 3 bases from V and 10 bases from J, with 16 bases in between. In germline, CDR1 is KGHSH, CDR2 LQKENI. This CDR3 region has 15 residues. CDR3 amino acids: CASSPGGRERSPLHF. In nucleotides, the CDR3 is TGTGCCAGCTCACCGGGTGGCAGGGAAAGGTCACCCCTCCACTTT.

This chain connects TRBV6-1 to TRBJ2-3; D might be TRBD1 (5 bases). The V and J ends lost 4 bases and 3 bases respectively, with 20 bases between them. The CDR3 extends over 17 amino acids. CDR1 and CDR2 from the germline V gene are MNHNS and SASEGT. DNA of the CDR3: TGTGCCAGCAGTGCCTCCCCCAGGGTTGGGGCGACAGATACGCAGTATTTT. Translation: CASSASPRVGATDTQYF.

The chain recombines TRBV30 with TRBJ2-4; 8 bases agree with TRBD2. CDR3 length equals 14 residues. Germline V lookup: CDR1 GTSNPN, CDR2 SVGIG (reference sequence). V lost 3 bases, J lost 6 bases, and 7 bases stayed unmatched. The CDR3 here is CAWRGTSGGNIQYF. DNA for the CDR3: TGTGCCTGGAGGGGCACTAGCGGTGGAAACATTCAGTACTTC.

This rearrangement joins TRBV30 to TRBJ2-3; possible D gene TRBD2, 6 bases. Trimming pared 7 bases from V and 5 bases from J, leaving 10 bases between. Germline values: CDR1 GTSNPN, CDR2 SVGIG (reference sequence). The CDR3 contains 11 residues. The chain's CDR3 is CASGRGDTQYF. The CDR3 bases are TGTGCCTCGGGGCGGGGAGATACGCAGTATTTT.

The genes are TRBV28 and TRBJ1-2; TRBD1 might be the D (5 bases). This CDR3 comprises 13 residues. Germline V gives CDR1 MDHEN, CDR2 SYDVKM. V was pared by 7 bases and J by 7 bases, with 16 bases between. The CDR3 is CASTRQGLGGYTF. CDR3 DNA sequence: TGTGCCAGCACCAGGCAGGGTCTCGGTGGCTACACCTTC.

The V gene is TRBV18, the J gene TRBJ1-5, with a possible D match to TRBD1 (5 bases). The CDR3 has 16 amino acids. Looked up from germline, CDR1 is KGHSH and CDR2 is LQKENI. V lost 4 bases, J lost 7 bases, and 20 bases lay in between. The CDR3 loop is CASSQTGTGNGQPQHF. CDR3 sequence (DNA): TGTGCCAGCTCACAAACGGGCACAGGAAATGGACAGCCCCAGCATTTT. Supplemented by reference TRBV18 and TRBJ1-5, the full variable domain reads NAGVMQNPRHLVRRRGQEARLRCSPMKGHSHVYWYRQLPEEGLKFMVYLQKENIIDESGMPKERFSAEFPKEGPSILRIQQVVRGDSAAYFCASSQTGTGNGQPQHFGDGTRLSIL.

In its sample, this clone was seen a few times. This chain uses TRBV5-1 with TRBJ1-2, with D possibly matching TRBD1 (6 bases). Germline V gene data show CDR1 as SGHRS and CDR2 as YFSETQ. CDR3 length: 14 amino acids. V lost 4 bases and J lost 10, with 20 bases in between. The CDR3 DNA reads TGCGCCAGCAGCCCCTTCGGGGGGGCGGATGTCTACACCTTC. This encodes CASSPFGGADVYTF.

V and J are TRBV2 and TRBJ1-6; D unclear. V dropped 10 bases and J dropped 7 bases, with 17 bases sitting between them. CDR3 length: 14 amino acids. Germline CDR1 is SNHLY and CDR2 is FYNNEI. DNA of the CDR3: TGTGCCACCGAGCCGGAGGGCGAGAATTCACCCCTCCACTTT. It is translated as CATEPEGENSPLHF.

The chain couples TRBV7-8 to TRBJ1-1; TRBD1 aligns across 7 bases. The V and J ends lost 0 bases and 5 bases, in that order; junction bases with no gene match: 3. The CDR3 is 14 residues long. Germline values: CDR1 SGHVS, CDR2 FQNEAQ. CDR3 nucleotides: TGTGCCAGCAGCTTAGCAGGGGGCTTAACTGAAGCTTTCTTT. It specifies CASSLAGGLTEAFF.

CDR3 sequence: CTGTSSYNEQFF. DNA for the CDR3: TGCACCGGGACTAGCTCCTACAATGAGCAGTTCTTC. The chain has TRBV29-1 and TRBJ2-1, with 8 positions matching TRBD2. The V gene's germline CDR1 is SQVTM and CDR2 ANQGSEA. The CDR3 is made up of 12 amino acids.